This T cell receptor (beta chain) appears in the sequencing data of a study of CD8 T cells in ankylosing spondylitis. Scientists made TCR beta libraries using quantitative 5'-RACE with molecular barcodes. TCRdb processed the 5' RACE reads anew with MiXCR; each CDR3 protein has one entry. The sample shows about 69,000 distinct CDR3 sequences, approximately 5.3% of them seen only once. This CDR3 region has 14 residues. Trimming removed 7 bases at V and 1 base at J, with 11 bases between. General study findings and limits: Significantly higher representation of disease-linked clones was reported for matched ankylosing spondylitis synovial fluid.

In its sample, this clonotype was seen many times. What it recognizes is unknown. The source is a male donor with ankylosing spondylitis or in good health (not recorded which). The sequenced sample consisted of blood, either unsorted or a sorted T cell fraction (not recorded which). The chain is built from TRBV12-3 or TRBV12-4 and TRBJ1-5, with a possible D match to TRBD1 (5 bases). The CDR3 DNA reads TGTGCCAGCATGCTGGGGGGGAGCAATCAGCCCCAGCATTTT. This codes for CASMLGGSNQPQHF.